Listed below are T cell receptor beta chains from one sample, sequenced in a study of T cells in Graves' hyperthyroidism and ophthalmopathy. Using its own MiXCR run on the multiplex PCR reads, TCRdb lists one record per CDR3 protein. The sample lists over 200,000 distinct CDR3 sequences, 17% occurring once. Sequencing was done on a sample of blood. The receptors here all came from a man aged 50-59 years with Graves' hyperthyroidism. Both conserved end residues are part of each CDR3. Each record gives: clone size, J gene, D gene, V gene, CDR3 protein, CDR3 DNA. The D gene is left open where the match is weak. Not every row has a clone size; where given, it reads once, few, many or a size class.

many | TRBJ2-1 | TRBD2 | TRBV12-5 | CASGLVQTSVGYNEQFF | TGTGCTAGTGGTTTGGTCCAAACTAGCGTGGGGTACAATGAGCAGTTCTTC
- | TRBJ2-5 | TRBD1 | TRBV28 | CASSSAGTGWTQYF | TGTGCCAGCAGTTCCGCCGGGACAGGATGGACCCAGTACTTC
many | TRBJ2-6 | TRBD1 | TRBV28 | CASSLRRDSSLGANVLTF | TGTGCCAGCAGTTTACGACGGGACAGTTCCTTGGGGGCCAACGTCCTGACTTTC
few | TRBJ2-1 | - | TRBV12-3/TRBV12-4 | CASSLAGIYNEQFF | TGTGCCAGCAGTTTGGCGGGAATCTACAATGAGCAGTTCTTC
- | TRBJ2-7 | TRBD2 | TRBV4-1 | CASSRLGLAGSKQYF | TGCGCCAGCAGCCGACTCGGACTAGCGGGAAGCAAGCAGTACTTC
many | TRBJ2-7 | - | TRBV7-8 | CASSLGYGLLPYEQYF | TGTGCCAGCAGCTTAGGGTACGGCCTTTTGCCCTACGAGCAGTACTTC
few | TRBJ2-7 | TRBD1 | TRBV7-9 | CASSSTGATYEQYF | TGTGCCAGCAGCTCGACAGGGGCAACCTACGAGCAGTACTTC
- | TRBJ2-1 | TRBD1 | TRBV7-9 | CASSPRQGASYNEQFF | TGTGCCAGCAGCCCGCGACAGGGGGCTTCGTACAATGAGCAGTTCTTC
- | TRBJ2-7 | TRBD2 | TRBV2 | CASQLAGSYEQYF | TGTGCCAGCCAACTAGCGGGGTCTTACGAGCAGTACTTC
many | TRBJ2-7 | TRBD1 | TRBV9 | CASSDLRDSVSYEQYF | TGTGCCAGCAGCGACCTCCGGGACAGCGTCTCCTACGAGCAGTACTTC
- | TRBJ1-1 | - | TRBV7-9 | CASMGRLNTEAFF | TGTGCCAGCATGGGGAGACTGAACACTGAAGCTTTCTTT
many | TRBJ2-7 | TRBD2 | TRBV2 | CASSATSGGTYEQYF | TGTGCCAGCAGTGCGACTAGCGGAGGGACCTACGAGCAGTACTTC
many | TRBJ2-7 | TRBD1 | TRBV28 | CASSSPRDRGHNEQYF | TGTGCCAGCAGTTCCCCTCGGGACAGGGGGCACAACGAGCAGTACTTC
many | TRBJ1-2 | TRBD1 | TRBV6-5 | CASSYRGQGYTF | TGTGCCAGCAGTTACAGGGGGCAAGGCTACACCTTC
many | TRBJ2-1 | TRBD2 | TRBV28 | CASRARLAGGNEQFF | TGTGCCAGCAGAGCAAGACTAGCGGGAGGCAATGAGCAGTTCTTC
many | TRBJ2-3 | - | TRBV20-1 | CSAREMEHTDTQYF | TGCAGTGCTAGAGAAATGGAGCACACAGATACGCAGTATTTT
few | TRBJ1-2 | TRBD1 | TRBV30 | CAWRAPGQGDYGYTF | TGTGCCTGGAGGGCCCCGGGACAGGGGGACTATGGCTACACCTTC
few | TRBJ2-5 | - | TRBV28 | CASSVEETQYF | TGTGCCAGCAGCGTGGAAGAGACCCAGTACTTC
- | TRBJ2-3 | TRBD2 | TRBV5-1 | CASSLGFGGRPSTDTQYF | TGCGCCAGCAGCTTGGGATTTGGCGGGAGGCCGAGCACAGATACGCAGTATTTT
few | TRBJ1-5 | - | TRBV20-1 | CSARPGGQPQHF | TGCAGTGCTAGACCCGGGGGTCAGCCCCAGCATTTT
many | TRBJ2-3 | - | TRBV11-3 | CASSGAGSTDTQYF | TGTGCCAGCAGCGGGGCGGGGTCCACAGATACGCAGTATTTT
- | TRBJ2-1 | TRBD2 | TRBV24-1 | CATHSGNTGTASGEQFF | TGTGCCACCCACAGCGGGAACACCGGGACCGCCTCGGGGGAGCAGTTCTTC
- | TRBJ1-1 | TRBD1 | TRBV20-1 | CSAREPGGPTEAFF | TGCAGTGCTAGAGAACCAGGGGGACCCACTGAAGCTTTCTTT
many | TRBJ2-7 | - | TRBV20-1 | CSARDLSELKDEQYF | TGCAGTGCTAGAGATCTATCGGAACTAAAGGACGAGCAGTACTTC
- | TRBJ2-2 | - | TRBV6-1 | CASSDQEAAGELFF | TGTGCCAGCAGTGATCAGGAGGCGGCCGGGGAGCTGTTTTTT
many | TRBJ2-3 | - | TRBV28 | CASSGAPVSTDTQYF | TGTGCCAGCAGTGGCGCACCGGTAAGCACAGATACGCAGTATTTT
- | TRBJ2-5 | - | TRBV27 | CASSGLARGETQYF | TGTGCCAGCAGTGGGCTAGCGAGAGGAGAGACCCAGTACTTC
- | TRBJ2-1 | TRBD2 | TRBV2 | CASNRGTSGRNEQFF | TGTGCCAGCAACCGAGGGACTAGCGGGAGGAATGAGCAGTTCTTC
few | TRBJ2-1 | TRBD2 | TRBV10-1 | CASSESLAGGPHIKFF | TGCGCCAGCAGTGAGTCTCTAGCGGGAGGGCCTCATATTAAGTTCTTC
few | TRBJ1-6 | TRBD1 | TRBV6-1 | CASSEARQGGPNSPLHF | TGTGCCAGCAGTGAAGCTCGGCAGGGGGGACCAAATTCACCCCTCCACTTT
- | TRBJ2-1 | TRBD2 | TRBV5-1 | CASSLRPSGSCNEQFF | TGCGCCAGCAGCTTGCGACCTAGCGGGTCGTGCAATGAGCAGTTCTTC
many | TRBJ2-1 | - | TRBV27 | CATPRESRRDNEQFF | TGTGCCACCCCCCGGGAGTCTCGGCGGGATAATGAGCAGTTCTTC
many | TRBJ1-1 | - | TRBV27 | CASSHRDPTEAFF | TGTGCCAGCAGTCACCGGGACCCCACTGAAGCTTTCTTT
few | TRBJ2-1 | - | TRBV6-1 | CASSLDRSSYNEQFF | TGTGCCAGCAGCCTCGACAGGAGCTCCTACAATGAGCAGTTCTTC
many | TRBJ2-3 | TRBD2 | TRBV20-1 | CSAWTSGRSDTQYF | TGCAGTGCCTGGACTAGCGGGAGATCTGATACGCAGTATTTT
- | TRBJ2-1 | - | TRBV5-1 | CASTPGRPYNEQFF | TGCGCCAGCACGCCGGGTCGGCCCTACAATGAGCAGTTCTTC
many | TRBJ2-7 | - | TRBV28 | CASIAPSGPYEQYF | TGTGCCAGCATCGCCCCCAGCGGCCCTTACGAGCAGTACTTC
many | TRBJ2-5 | TRBD1 | TRBV5-5 | CASRRGQGKQETQYF | TGTGCCAGCAGGAGGGGACAGGGAAAACAAGAGACCCAGTACTTC
few | TRBJ1-2 | - | TRBV29-1 | CSVEGTGSHGYTF | TGCAGCGTTGAAGGTACAGGCAGTCATGGCTACACCTTC
- | TRBJ2-7 | - | TRBV5-1 | CASSPGAVEQYF | TGCGCCAGCAGCCCAGGGGCAGTCGAGCAGTACTTC
- | TRBJ1-4 | - | TRBV20-1 | CSAKRGRYVNEKLFF | TGCAGTGCTAAAAGGGGCCGCTACGTAAATGAAAAACTGTTTTTT
- | TRBJ1-6 | - | TRBV3-1 | CASSQGRGNSPLHF | TGTGCCAGCAGCCAAGGTCGGGGGAATTCACCCCTCCACTTT
many | TRBJ1-2 | - | TRBV18 | CASSPPGHSYGYTF | TGTGCCAGCTCACCACCGGGACACAGCTATGGCTACACCTTC